Below are 10 T cell receptor beta chains sequenced from a single sample in a study of read filtering for tumor transcriptome and immune sequencing. Molecular barcoded adaptors covering alpha/delta and beta/gamma chains were used on roughly 400 ng RNA. TCRdb fed the reads into MiXCR, producing one record per CDR3 protein. The data contain about 90,000 distinct CDR3 sequences, approximately 13% of them seen just once; the ten biggest clones take up under 15%. The sequenced material came from a population of CD138-negative cells sorted from bone marrow. These receptors were obtained from a donor aged 40 or over with multiple myeloma.

This clonotype was counted only a few times. The chain joins TRBV20-1 to TRBJ2-7; no definite D call. Germline loops: CDR1 DFQATT, CDR2 SNEGSKA (reference sequence). V lost 5 bases to trimming and J lost 0 bases, with 14 bases between them. The CDR3 spans 14 residues. CDR3 DNA: TGCAGTGCTGTGGGGTCCCGCAACTCCTACGAGCAGTACTTC. Translation gives CSAVGSRNSYEQYF.

This clonotype was seen only a few times. The chain has TRBV2 and TRBJ2-6; D gene unclear. This CDR3 has 14 amino acids. The V gene lost 5 bases and the J gene lost 2 bases, with 7 bases spanning the gap. Germline CDR1 is SNHLY and CDR2 is FYNNEI. The CDR3 loop reads CASSSNAGANVLTF. DNA of the CDR3: TGTGCCAGCAGTTCCAATGCTGGGGCCAACGTCCTGACTTTC.

This clonotype was seen a few times. Relative to the germline gene, one junction end is altered; a read error may explain this. V is TRBV7-3 and J is TRBJ2-1, with 8 bases aligning to TRBD2. The CDR3 length is 15 residues. Germline loops: CDR1 SGHTA, CDR2 FQGTGA. The CDR3 DNA reads as TGTGCCAGCAGCCCCGCGGGAGGTGCCTACAGTGAGCAGTTCTTC. Protein product: CASSPAGGAYSEQFF.

The chain has TRBV23-1 and TRBJ1-2; D is unclear. TRBV23-1 counts as an open reading frame of uncertain function. The CDR3 extends over 18 amino acids. Trimming removed 2 bases at V and 0 bases at J, with 19 bases between. As DNA, the CDR3 is TGCGCCAGCAGTCAAAATAACCGATACCCTATTTCTAACTATGGCTACACCTTC. Encoded protein: CASSQNNRYPISNYGYTF.

This clonotype was seen ten or more times. The genes are TRBV7-3 and TRBJ2-3, with a tentative D call TRBD1 (5 bases). Germline CDR1 reads SGHTA; CDR2 reads FQGTGA. Trimming pared 2 bases from V and 6 bases from J, leaving 15 bases between. The CDR3 is 15 residues long. CDR3 region: CASSLVGDRADTQYF. CDR3 nucleotides: TGTGCCAGCAGCTTAGTAGGGGATAGGGCGGATACGCAGTATTTT.

The table lists this clonotype with a few counts. Just one base apart from a much larger clone, this may be a read error. The rearrangement uses TRBV7-2 and TRBJ2-1, with TRBD2 matching 8 bases. V was pared by 4 bases and J by 6 bases, with 11 bases of the junction left unmatched. Germline values: CDR1 SGHTA, CDR2 FQGNSA. This CDR3 spans 16 amino acids. The CDR3 region is CASSSRGSGSCNEQFF. CDR3 nucleotides: TGTGCCAGCAGCTCGCGGGGGAGCGGGAGTTGCAATGAGCAGTTCTTC.

This clonotype has only a few counts. Given a much more abundant clone one base away, this may be a read error. CDR3 bases: TGTGCCAGCTGCCCCCCCCACGAGCAGTACTTC. Translated, it gives CASCPPHEQYF. The genes are TRBV7-3 and TRBJ2-7, with D hard to call. V was trimmed by 8 bases and J by 5 bases, leaving 10 bases between them. Germline assignment: CDR1 SGHTA and CDR2 FQGTGA. The CDR3 runs 11 residues.

This clonotype turned up a few times. The V call is TRBV2, the J call TRBJ2-5, with no clear D. Germline V gene data show CDR1 as SNHLY and CDR2 as FYNNEI. V shed 6 bases and J shed 5 bases, with 10 bases lying between them. The CDR3 totals 12 residues. This CDR3 is CASSTLSETQYF. CDR3 nucleotides: TGTGCCAGCAGCACACTATCGGAGACCCAGTACTTC.

V usage is TRBV29-1 and J usage is TRBJ2-3, with TRBD2 matching over 7 bases. After removal of 5 bases from V and 2 bases from J, the junction contained 4 bases not matched to a gene. There are 13 residues in the CDR3. The germline CDR1 and CDR2 sequences are SQVTM and ANQGSEA. The CDR3 coding sequence is TGCAGCGTTCTAGCGGACTCCACAGATACGCAGTATTTT. This codes for CSVLADSTDTQYF.

Ten or more counts support this clonotype. V is TRBV24-1 and J is TRBJ1-1; D remains ambiguous. Germline V CDR1 and CDR2: KGHDR, SFDVKD. Trimming took 3 bases from V and 2 from J, leaving 6 bases between them. This CDR3 comprises 13 residues. The CDR3 reads CATSDRPNTEAFF. CDR3 DNA: TGTGCCACCAGTGATCGACCTAACACTGAAGCTTTCTTT.